This TCR beta chain originates from a study of blood T cell repertoires in COVID-19. Losses at the gene ends were 3 bases for V and 5 bases for J; bases not matched to a gene: 7. This CDR3 has 15 amino acids. CDR1 is MRHNA and CDR2 is SNTAGT in the germline V gene. Assay used: immunoSEQ multiplex PCR; TCRdb lists only in-frame clones, some missing. The sample lists 45,000 to 50,000 clones; 80% to 90% were seen once. This clone showed up just a few times. This chain connects TRBV6-4 to TRBJ2-7, with 10 bases matching TRBD2. The sequencing input was peripheral blood. This receptor was identified in a man aged 50 to 59 with acute or convalescent COVID-19. The CDR3: CASSEASGSPNEQYF. CDR3 in DNA: TGTGCCAGCAGTGAGGCTAGCGGGAGTCCCAACGAGCAGTACTTC.